At least ten counts were recorded for the clone carrying this T cell receptor beta chain. This specimen comes from a study of CD8 T cell repertoires and HIV-1 epitope variants. Study at large: Equal numbers of autologous T cell-negative cells presented antigen to enriched T cells. Separate from the cultures, 1M uncultured T cells served as baseline.

Using immunoSEQ multiplex PCR, the repertoire was profiled, and TCRdb retains in-frame clones only, with some absent. This sample has tens of thousands of clones, with around 67% found just once. V was trimmed by 4 bases and J by 7 bases, leaving 16 bases between them. Germline CDR1 and CDR2: MGHRA and YSYEKL. This CDR3 comprises 14 residues. Sequenced: uncultured baseline CD8+ T cells from peripheral blood mononuclear cells (PBMCs). V usage is TRBV4-1 and J usage is TRBJ1-1; D might be TRBD1 (6 bases). This TCR derives from a male donor with HIV. The CDR3 is CASSPQGRGSEAFF. CDR3 sequence (DNA): TGCGCCAGCAGCCCTCAGGGAAGGGGGAGTGAAGCTTTCTTT.